Listed below are T cell receptor beta chains from one sample, sequenced in a study of cytomegalovirus exposure and HLA in healthy donors. Clones were read by immunoSEQ multiplex PCR, and TCRdb kept only the in-frame ones, dropping some. The data contain 170,000 or so clones, around 84% of them singletons. Sequenced: PBMCs. These receptors were obtained from a young man in good health and CMV-seronegative. Both conserved end residues are part of each CDR3. The D gene is left open where the match is weak. Clone size appears in some rows only: once, few, many, or a class for an expanded clone.

TRBV6-5,TRBD1,TRBJ2-2,-,TGTGCCAGCAGTTGGGGGACAGGGCTGGACACCGGGGAGCTGTTTTTT,CASSWGTGLDTGELFF
TRBV5-1,TRBD2,TRBJ2-3,once,TGCGCCAGCAGCTTGGAGGGGACGAGCGGGACCAGCACAGATACGCAGTATTTT,CASSLEGTSGTSTDTQYF
TRBV14,-,TRBJ2-5,-,TGTGCCAGCAGCCAAGGTGGGGCAGAGACCCAGTACTTC,CASSQGGAETQYF
TRBV6-5,-,TRBJ1-3,-,TGTGCCAGCAGTTACGAGGGTCGAGCTGGAAACACCATATATTTT,CASSYEGRAGNTIYF
TRBV5-6,-,TRBJ1-1,-,TGTGCCAGCAGCCCGGCAGGGAGGGGCACTGAAGCTTTCTTT,CASSPAGRGTEAFF
TRBV5-4,TRBD2,TRBJ2-7,few,TGTGCCAGCAGCTTCGGACTAGCGGGAGGCTCCTCCTACGAGCAGTACTTC,CASSFGLAGGSSYEQYF
TRBV4-3,-,TRBJ2-4,-,TGCGCCAGCAGCCAAGATGGGTACCGGGACATTCAGTACTTC,CASSQDGYRDIQYF
TRBV28,-,TRBJ1-2,-,TGTGCCAGCAGTTTATGGGGGGGGGAGTCCCCCTATGGCTACACCTTC,CASSLWGGESPYGYTF
TRBV4-2,-,TRBJ2-7,-,TGTGCCAGCAGCCAAGATTGGGACAAATCCTACGAGCAGTACTTC,CASSQDWDKSYEQYF
TRBV6-4,-,TRBJ2-1,-,TGTGCCAGCAGTGACTCGCCGGGGGGCGGTTACAATGAGCAGTTCTTC,CASSDSPGGGYNEQFF
TRBV6-1,-,TRBJ2-5,once,TGTGCCAGCAGTCATCGGGACTCCCTTGGGGAGACCCAGTACTTC,CASSHRDSLGETQYF
TRBV7-2,-,TRBJ2-3,once,TGTGCCAGCAGCTTAAATGGTGGCCGAGATACGCAGTATTTT,CASSLNGGRDTQYF
TRBV5-1,TRBD2,TRBJ2-5,-,TGCGCCAGCAGCTTGGGAGGACTAGCCGGGACGGGACAAGAGACCCAGTACTTC,CASSLGGLAGTGQETQYF
TRBV29-1,-,TRBJ2-3,once,TGCAGCGTTGAAGATCTGGAGGACTCAACCAATACGCAGTATTTT,CSVEDLEDSTNTQYF
TRBV19,TRBD1,TRBJ2-7,-,TGTGCCAGTCGACTCGGACAGGGGCCCTACGAGCAGTACTTC,CASRLGQGPYEQYF
TRBV7-3,-,TRBJ2-7,-,TGTGCCAGCAGCTTATTAGGCCCCGGGGACGAGCAGTACTTC,CASSLLGPGDEQYF
TRBV9,-,TRBJ1-5,once,TGTGCCAGCAGCGTAGAGGCGGATAGCAATCAGCCCCAGCATTTT,CASSVEADSNQPQHF
TRBV9,-,TRBJ2-7,-,TGTGCCAGCAGCGTTGGAGACAGTTCCTACGAGCAGTACTTC,CASSVGDSSYEQYF
TRBV10-3,TRBD1,TRBJ2-5,-,TGTGCCATCAGTGAGTCCAGAACAGGGGATGAGACCCAGTACTTC,CAISESRTGDETQYF
TRBV27,-,TRBJ2-1,-,TGTGCCAGCAGTTTTGGGCCAGGGCGGAGCTCCTACAATGAGCAGTTCTTC,CASSFGPGRSSYNEQFF
TRBV7-6,TRBD1,TRBJ2-1,-,TGTGCCAGCAGGCCCGGGACAGGGGCCTACAATGAGCAGTTCTTC,CASRPGTGAYNEQFF
TRBV5-4,-,TRBJ1-2,few,TGTGCCAGCAGCTCGGCGGGGGCTGTATATGGCTACACCTTC,CASSSAGAVYGYTF
TRBV11-2,-,TRBJ2-2,-,TGTGCCAGCAGTCGCCCCTTCGGCACCGGGGAGCTGTTTTTT,CASSRPFGTGELFF
TRBV6-1,TRBD1,TRBJ2-1,few,TGTGCCAGCAGTGAGGGGACAGGGGGCCACAATGAGCAGTTCTTC,CASSEGTGGHNEQFF
TRBV9,-,TRBJ1-5,-,TGTGCCAGCAGCGCGGGGGAGCTCAATCAGCCCCAGCATTTT,CASSAGELNQPQHF
TRBV6-1,-,TRBJ2-7,-,TGTGCCAGCAGTGGCCATGATGGGAGCTCCTACGAGCAGTACTTC,CASSGHDGSSYEQYF
TRBV19,TRBD2,TRBJ2-1,-,TGTGCCAGTAGTCTCTTAGCGGGGGGGCGTCCCCATGAGCAGTTCTTC,CASSLLAGGRPHEQFF
TRBV30,-,TRBJ1-1,-,TGTGCCTGGAGTAGGACAGCGTACACTGAAGCTTTCTTT,CAWSRTAYTEAFF
TRBV11-2,TRBD1,TRBJ2-5,-,TGTGCCAGCAGCTTCCAGGGGGCGAGAGAGACCCAGTACTTC,CASSFQGARETQYF
TRBV5-1,TRBD1,TRBJ2-7,-,TGCGCCAGCAGGGCTTATCAGGGACAGGGGTCCTACGAGCAGTACTTC,CASRAYQGQGSYEQYF
TRBV5-4,-,TRBJ1-1,-,TGTGCCAGCAGCTTGGGACAGGACACTGAAGCTTTCTTT,CASSLGQDTEAFF
TRBV5-6,-,TRBJ2-2,-,TGTGCCAGCCGGCTCTTGGGGAGCCGAACCGGGGAGCTGTTTTTT,CASRLLGSRTGELFF
TRBV20-1,-,TRBJ2-7,-,TGCAGTGCTATCGAGCAGTACTTC,CSAIEQYF
TRBV9,TRBD2,TRBJ2-3,-,TGTGCCAGCAGCTCTAGGGTCGGGACTAGCTTCACAGATACGCAGTATTTT,CASSSRVGTSFTDTQYF
TRBV20-1,-,TRBJ1-2,-,TGCAGTGCTAGACCAGACTATGGCTACACCTTC,CSARPDYGYTF
TRBV10-3,-,TRBJ1-1,once,TGTGCCATCAGTGAGGCGGGGCAGATGAACACTGAAGCTTTCTTT,CAISEAGQMNTEAFF
TRBV11-2,-,TRBJ2-5,once,TGTGCCAGCAGCTTAGATGGGGCAGGGGTAGAGACCCAGTACTTC,CASSLDGAGVETQYF
TRBV5-1,TRBD1,TRBJ1-2,-,TGCGCCAGCAGCGAGGGACAGCGAACTAACTATGGCTACACCTTC,CASSEGQRTNYGYTF
TRBV4-2,-,TRBJ2-2,-,TGTGCCAGCAGCCAAGTGGGCGGGGTAGGCACCGGGGAGCTGTTTTTT,CASSQVGGVGTGELFF
TRBV28,-,TRBJ1-1,-,TGTGCCAGCCCAAAACCGGGGGGCACTGAAGCTTTCTTT,CASPKPGGTEAFF
TRBV20-1,-,TRBJ2-2,-,TGCAGTGCCTCGCCGACAGGGGAGCTGTTTTTT,CSASPTGELFF
TRBV7-9,-,TRBJ2-3,-,TGTGCCAGCAGTCCCAAGCGGGTTCAGACCACAGATACGCAGTATTTT,CASSPKRVQTTDTQYF
TRBV9,TRBD2,TRBJ2-1,-,TGTGCCAGCAGCCCCGGGACTAGCCCCAACAATGAGCAGTTCTTC,CASSPGTSPNNEQFF
TRBV5-6,TRBD2,TRBJ2-3,-,TGTGCCAGCAGCGGACTAGCGGGGGGGCCGGACGACACGCAGTATTTT,CASSGLAGGPDDTQYF
TRBV5-6,-,TRBJ2-3,-,TGTGCCAGCAGCCTGGGCGTCACTAGCACAGATACGCAGTATTTT,CASSLGVTSTDTQYF
TRBV10-2,-,TRBJ2-1,-,TGCGCCAGCAGTACTAGCCCCTCCTACAATGAGCAGTTCTTC,CASSTSPSYNEQFF
TRBV10-3,-,TRBJ1-5,-,TGTGCCATCAGTGAGTCTGGAGGCAATCAGCCCCAGCATTTT,CAISESGGNQPQHF
TRBV2,TRBD2,TRBJ2-2,-,TGTGCCAGCGAAGCGGGGTTCACCGGGGAGCTGTTTTTT,CASEAGFTGELFF
TRBV7-9,TRBD1,TRBJ1-1,-,TGTGCCAGCAGCCCGTCCGGGACAGGGATAATGGGGAGGACTGAAGCTTTCTTT,CASSPSGTGIMGRTEAFF
TRBV27,-,TRBJ2-1,-,TGTGCCAGCAGTTACGGGGTTCAGTATGAGCAGTTCTTC,CASSYGVQYEQFF
TRBV18,-,TRBJ2-2,-,TGTGCCAGCTCATTAGGGACTTCCACCGGGGAGCTGTTTTTT,CASSLGTSTGELFF
TRBV21-1,-,TRBJ2-7,-,TGTGCCAGCCCGGGCCCGGCGGGGAGGTGCGGGAACGAGCAGTACTTC,CASPGPAGRCGNEQYF
TRBV10-3,TRBD2,TRBJ2-5,-,TGTGCCAGTAGCGCGGGGGTAGAGACCCAGTACTTC,CASSAGVETQYF